The 22 T cell receptor beta chains in this list originate from one sample, sequenced in a study of control samples from healthy donors and cancer patients. Only in-frame clones appear in the TCRdb table, and some are missing; sequencing was by immunoSEQ multiplex PCR. The sample holds some 140,000 clones, around 95% seen once. The sequencing sample was made of blood. The receptors originated from a man aged 40-49 years in good health.

The J gene is TRBJ1-2, the V gene TRBV6-1, with 9 nucleotides matching TRBD1. Trimming cost V 3 bases and J 4 bases; bases outside gene matches: 3. In germline, CDR1 is MNHNS, CDR2 SASEGT. This CDR3 has 14 residues. CDR3 coding DNA: TGTGCCAGCAGTGAGGTGGACAGGGGCTATGGCTACACCTTC. Residues: CASSEVDRGYGYTF.

J is TRBJ1-4 and V is TRBV2, with TRBD1 identical over 9 bases. This CDR3 has 13 amino acids. The germline CDR1 and CDR2 sequences are SNHLY and FYNNEI. V lost 10 bases, J lost 10 bases, and 10 bases stayed unmatched. The CDR3 protein is CATSGTGWGKLFF. CDR3 in DNA: TGTGCCACCTCCGGGACAGGGTGGGGAAAACTGTTTTTT.

This chain joins TRBV28 and TRBJ1-2; TRBD1 matches 10 bases. The CDR3 has 15 residues. The J segment lost 8 bases and the V segment lost 6 bases, leaving 12 bases of the junction unmatched. The germline V gene encodes CDR1 MDHEN and CDR2 SYDVKM. As DNA, the CDR3 is TGTGCCAGCAGGCCGACAGGGGGCGGGTATCGCGGCTACACCTTC. It translates to CASRPTGGGYRGYTF.

This chain links TRBV27 with TRBJ1-6, with D possibly TRBD1 on 6 matching bases. Trimming took 0 bases from V and 7 from J, leaving 10 bases between them. The germline CDR1 and CDR2 sequences are MNHEY and SMNVEV (reference sequence). The CDR3 runs 15 residues. The DNA of the CDR3 is TGTGCCAGCAGTTTATCGGTGGGGGCGAATTCACCCCTCCACTTT. This gives the protein CASSLSVGANSPLHF.

The chain carries TRBV5-1 and TRBJ2-3; D not resolved. The CDR3 is 12 residues long. Germline CDR1 reads SGHRS; CDR2 reads YFSETQ. Trimming shortened V by 3 bases and J by 7 bases, and 9 bases separated the two germline ends. The CDR3: CASSSSPHTQYF. The CDR3 DNA follows: TGCGCCAGCAGCTCAAGCCCCCATACGCAGTATTTT.

In DNA, the CDR3 is TGTGCCAGTATGTTCGCCTACGAGCAGTACTTC. Translation gives CASMFAYEQYF. This chain uses TRBV6-5 with TRBJ2-7; D is unresolved. Trimming left V 9 bases short and J 2 bases short, with 8 bases between. Germline lookup yields CDR1 MNHEY and CDR2 SVGAGI. There are 11 residues in the CDR3.

This chain links TRBV18 with TRBJ2-7; the D gene is possibly TRBD1 (6 bases). V lost 3 bases, J lost 2 bases, and 17 bases lay in between. The CDR3 contains 16 residues. The germline gives CDR1 KGHSH, CDR2 LQKENI. The CDR3 bases are TGTGCCAGCTCACCGTCGAGGGGGACGGACACCTACGAGCAGTACTTC. This codes for CASSPSRGTDTYEQYF.

The CDR3 DNA is TGTGCCAGCAGCCAAGCTGCCGCACGTCGTTCAGGGGATGGTGGCTACACCTTC. This sequence encodes CASSQAAARRSGDGGYTF. The rearrangement links TRBV3-1 (or the pseudogene TRBV3-2) to TRBJ1-2; the D gene is possibly TRBD1 (6 bases). V shed 1 base and J shed 7 bases, with 25 bases lying between them. CDR3 length: 18 residues. CDR1 is LGHDT, CDR2 YNNKEL, per germline (reference sequence).

The CDR3 region is CASSFRWGSQPQHF. The CDR3 DNA reads TGTGCCAGCAGTTTCAGGTGGGGTAGTCAGCCCCAGCATTTT. The V gene is TRBV27, the J gene TRBJ1-5; D is ambiguous. CDR1 is MNHEY, CDR2 SMNVEV, per germline (reference sequence). The CDR3 spans 14 residues. V was pared by 3 bases and J by 6 bases, with 12 bases between.

This chain connects TRBV6-2 or TRBV6-3 to TRBJ2-2; the D gene is possibly TRBD1 (5 bases). The CDR3 covers 17 residues. Looked up from germline, CDR1 is MNHEY and CDR2 is SVGEGT. V was cut by 2 bases and J by 6 bases, with 19 bases left in between. CDR3 in DNA: TGTGCCAGCAGTTACGGATGGACCCTTTTGGGGCCCGGGGAGCTGTTTTTT. It yields the protein CASSYGWTLLGPGELFF.

Here the CDR3 DNA reads TGTGCCAGTAGTCCGGGAAGCGGGGACTCCTACGAGCAGTACTTC. Amino acid sequence: CASSPGSGDSYEQYF. V gene TRBV19 combines with J gene TRBJ2-7; 7 nucleotides match TRBD2. The CDR3 runs 15 residues. The V and J ends lost 5 bases and 0 bases, in that order; junction bases with no gene match: 7. Germline lookup yields CDR1 LNHDA and CDR2 SQIVND (reference sequence).

This chain links TRBV5-1 with TRBJ1-2, with 9 bases that match TRBD1. The CDR3 is 14 residues long. Germline V gene sequence: CDR1 SGHRS, CDR2 YFSETQ. V trimming: 2 bases; J trimming: 8 bases; junction bases outside the gene matches: 7. The chain's CDR3 is CASSLLTGGRGYTF. The CDR3 region has the DNA TGCGCCAGCAGCTTACTCACAGGGGGCCGGGGCTACACCTTC.

The chain is built from TRBV9 and TRBJ1-3, with D possibly TRBD1 on 6 matching bases. V was clipped by 0 bases and J by 3 bases, with 19 bases between them. The V gene's germline CDR1 is SGDLS and CDR2 YYNGEE. The CDR3 extends over 18 amino acids. The CDR3 sequence: CASSVATSAGVGGNTIYF. CDR3 nucleotide sequence: TGTGCCAGCAGCGTAGCTACGTCGGCAGGGGTTGGTGGAAACACCATATATTTT.

In this sample, this clone turned up once. CDR3 bases: TGTGCCAGCAGCTTAGCCCCCGGACAGGGGGCTGGGAATGAGCAGTTCTTC. Amino acids: CASSLAPGQGAGNEQFF. This chain connects TRBV7-2 to TRBJ2-1, with 11 bases matching TRBD1. V trimming: 0 bases; J trimming: 7 bases; junction bases outside the gene matches: 8. The CDR3 is 17 amino acids. CDR1 and CDR2 (germline): SGHTA, FQGNSA.

The chain carries TRBV24-1 and TRBJ1-5; 9 bases line up with TRBD1. V trimming: 3 bases; J trimming: 0 bases; junction bases outside the gene matches: 2. The CDR3 contains 16 residues. Germline CDR1 reads KGHDR; CDR2 reads SFDVKD. The CDR3 loop reads CATSDRTGDSNQPQHF. CDR3 coding DNA: TGTGCCACCAGTGATAGGACAGGGGATAGCAATCAGCCCCAGCATTTT.

This clone was picked up one time. The chain carries TRBV27 and TRBJ2-7; D perhaps matches TRBD1 (6 bases). Per germline, CDR1 MNHEY and CDR2 SMNVEV (reference sequence). The CDR3 has 14 residues. The ends were cut back, 0 bases at V and 4 bases at J, with 10 bases in the middle. CDR3 protein: CASSLSQGRYEQYF. CDR3 bases: TGTGCCAGCAGTTTATCGCAGGGGAGATACGAGCAGTACTTC.

Concerning this clone itself: At the DNA level, this CDR3 is encoded by other sequences in the same sample as well. DNA of the CDR3: TGTGCCAGCAGTTCTCGGGACAGGGGGAACTATGGCTACACCTTC. This codes for CASSSRDRGNYGYTF. The V gene is TRBV27, the J gene TRBJ1-2; 11 nucleotides align to TRBD1. Germline V CDR1 and CDR2: MNHEY, SMNVEV (reference sequence). This CDR3 spans 15 amino acids. With V trimmed by 4 bases and J by 2 bases, 3 bases remained unmatched.

The chain couples TRBV7-2 to TRBJ2-2, with D possibly called TRBD1 or TRBD2 (7 bases each). The CDR3 is 16 amino acids. Germline lookup yields CDR1 SGHTA and CDR2 FQGNSA. V was shortened by 5 bases and J by 7 bases, with 20 bases between the two germline ends. The CDR3 loop reads CASSPSRGGRNGELFF. CDR3 in DNA: TGTGCCAGCAGCCCTAGCAGGGGGGGGAGGAACGGGGAGCTGTTTTTT. The whole variable domain, remainder taken from reference TRBV7-2 and TRBJ2-2, is GAGVSQSPSNKVTEKGKDVELRCDPISGHTALYWYRQSLGQGLEFLIYFQGNSAPDKSGLPSDRFSAERTGGSVSTLTIQRTQQEDSAVYLCASSPSRGGRNGELFFGEGSRLTVL.

About this clone: At the DNA level, this CDR3 is encoded by other sequences in the same sample as well. The chain recombines TRBV18 with TRBJ1-4; 9 nucleotides align to TRBD1. J gave up 5 bases and V 3 bases, and 1 base lay outside the gene matches. CDR1 is KGHSH, CDR2 LQKENI, per germline. The CDR3 length is 14 residues. CDR3 amino acids: CASSPGQGNEKLFF. The CDR3 coding sequence is TGTGCCAGCTCACCCGGACAGGGGAATGAAAAACTGTTTTTT.

V and J are TRBV28 and TRBJ1-1; TRBD1 is a possible D gene (5 bases). V dropped 7 bases and J dropped 8 bases, with 20 bases sitting between them. This CDR3 contains 14 residues. Germline V lookup: CDR1 MDHEN, CDR2 SYDVKM. This CDR3 reads CASIRRGGAAEAFF. In nucleotides, the CDR3 is TGTGCCAGCATTAGAAGGGGAGGGGCCGCGGAAGCTTTCTTT.

The chain carries TRBV10-1 and TRBJ2-7, with D perhaps TRBD2 (5 bases). The germline gives CDR1 WNHNN, CDR2 SYGVQD (reference sequence). The CDR3 contains 13 residues. Trimming took 5 bases from V and 5 from J, leaving 13 bases between them. The DNA for the CDR3 is TGCGCCAGCAGTAAAGGGAGTAGTGACGAGCAGTACTTC. This sequence encodes CASSKGSSDEQYF.

The V and J genes are TRBV27 and TRBJ1-5; D unresolved. V lost 5 bases, J lost 2 bases, and 7 bases lay in between. CDR3 size: 13 residues. CDR1 and CDR2 from the germline V gene are MNHEY and SMNVEV (reference sequence). CDR3: CASSLLGNQPQHF. The CDR3 nucleotides read TGTGCCAGCAGTCTTCTAGGCAATCAGCCCCAGCATTTT.